The TCR beta chain under discussion was sequenced for a study of cytomegalovirus exposure and HLA in healthy donors. Findings and limits, study-wide: In an earlier analysis, productive rearrangement rates for most beta V segments clustered near 90% or 30%.

Sampled while nominally healthy, donors likely had unrecorded immune exposures. This clone showed up just a few times. The antigen is not known. The PCR made use of 60 Vbeta and 13 Jbeta primers. Authors' analysis steps: Later analysis identified 80 million to 85 million unique TCR beta chains, around 10 million shared. The repertoire was sequenced with immunoSEQ multiplex PCR; TCRdb's copy has only in-frame clones and lacks some. The V and J calls and clone size come from that table; D and trimming were worked out from the DNA. Of about 120,000 clones listed, roughly 72% are singletons. Trimming stripped 2 bases from V and 7 bases from J, with 6 bases between. The CDR3 contains 12 residues. Germline loops: CDR1 KGHSH, CDR2 LQKENI.

This receptor was obtained from a man aged 40-49 years in good health and CMV-seropositive. The genes are TRBV18 and TRBJ1-3; D is perhaps TRBD1 (5 bases). Material: PBMCs. CDR3 sequence: CASSPGGNTIYF. The CDR3 DNA is TGTGCCAGCTCACCAGGGGGGAACACCATATATTTT. Using reference TRBV18 and TRBJ1-3 for the parts outside the CDR3, the full variable domain is NAGVMQNPRHLVRRRGQEARLRCSPMKGHSHVYWYRQLPEEGLKFMVYLQKENIIDESGMPKERFSAEFPKEGPSILRIQQVVRGDSAAYFCASSPGGNTIYFGEGSWLTVV.